A single sample gave rise to the 13 T cell receptor beta chains below, sequenced in a study of blood T cells in healthy people across ages. A J-beta primer mix and a sample-barcoded 5' primer were used in a second PCR of about 7 to 12 cycles. Using its own MiXCR run on the 5' RACE reads, TCRdb lists one record per CDR3 protein. Of 1.5 million to 2 million distinct CDR3 sequences listed, roughly two fifths are singletons. The sequencing sample was made of blood. The receptors originated from a human donor in good health.

V and J are TRBV28 and TRBJ2-7, with a tentative D call TRBD2 (5 bases). The CDR3 has 13 residues. From germline, CDR1 is MDHEN and CDR2 SYDVKM. The CDR3 DNA reads as TGTGCTACAGCAGTGGACTTATCCTACGAGCAGTACTTC. Translated: CATAVDLSYEQYF. Full variable domain (outside the CDR3, taken from reference TRBV28 and TRBJ2-7): DVKVTQSSRYLVKRTGEKVFLECVQDMDHENMFWYRQDPGLGLRLIYFSYDVKMKEKGDIPEGYSVSREKKERFSLILESASTNQTSMYLCATAVDLSYEQYFGPGTRLTVT.

The chain couples TRBV20-1 to TRBJ1-2, with a tentative D call TRBD1 (6 bases). Trimming took off 5 bases at V and 3 bases at J, with 13 bases between the two ends. The CDR3 spans 13 residues. CDR1 DFQATT and CDR2 SNEGSKA come from the germline V gene (reference sequence). The CDR3 coding sequence is TGCAGTGCTCCCAGGGGTTACGACTATGGCTACACCTTC. This sequence encodes CSAPRGYDYGYTF.

Details on this clonotype: The CDR3 end shows no conserved phenylalanine or tryptophan, and so a read error is likely. The chain employs TRBV7-9 and TRBJ1-2; 9 bases match TRBD1. CDR1 and CDR2 (germline): SEHNR, FQNEAQ (reference sequence). CDR3 length: 13 amino acids. J gave up 7 bases and V 5 bases, and 5 bases lay outside the gene matches. The DNA for the CDR3 is TGTGCCAGCAGCAAACGGACAGGGGTTGGCTACACCCTC. It yields the protein CASSKRTGVGYTL.

In this sample, this clonotype turned up a few times. V and J are TRBV11-1 and TRBJ2-2, with TRBD2 as a possible D gene (5 bases). Per germline, CDR1 SGHAT and CDR2 FQDESV (reference sequence). The CDR3 extends over 14 amino acids. Trimming removed 1 base from V and 5 bases from J, with 8 bases in between. CDR3 in amino acids: CASSLVRGTGELFF. CDR3 coding DNA: TGTGCCAGCAGCTTAGTTAGAGGGACCGGGGAGCTGTTTTTT.

This clonotype was seen more than once but under ten times. The chain carries TRBV4-3 and TRBJ1-1; D may be TRBD1 (6 bases). This CDR3 is 14 amino acids long. The V gene's germline CDR1 is LGHNA and CDR2 YSLEER. V was pared by 3 bases and J by 8 bases, with 16 bases between. CDR3 nucleotide sequence: TGCGCCAGCAGCCAGGCTACAGGGTGGAGCGAAGCTTTCTTT. This encodes CASSQATGWSEAFF.

The rearrangement links TRBV12-3 or TRBV12-4 to TRBJ1-5; D is uncertain. This CDR3 region has 14 residues. Trimming removed 3 bases from V and 4 bases from J, with 10 bases in between. This CDR3 is CASSLVFKNQPQHF. The DNA of the CDR3 is TGTGCCAGCAGTTTGGTCTTCAAGAATCAGCCCCAGCATTTT.

The rearrangement links TRBV6-1 to TRBJ2-4; D is possibly TRBD1 or TRBD2 (5 bases each). The end of the DNA fits TRBJ2-7 better, so the J call may be wrong. This CDR3 has 15 residues. Germline lookup yields CDR1 MNHNS and CDR2 SASEGT. This CDR3 reads CASSGYRDGSYEQYF. As DNA, the CDR3 is TGTGCCAGCAGTGGATACCGGGACGGGTCCTACGAGCAGTACTTC.

The chain joins TRBV20-1 to TRBJ2-7; D uncertain. The V gene's germline CDR1 is DFQATT and CDR2 SNEGSKA (reference sequence). Trimming took 5 bases from V and 0 from J, leaving 8 bases between them. The CDR3 extends over 12 amino acids. CDR3 region: CSAAETSYEQYF. The CDR3 DNA is TGCAGTGCTGCCGAGACCTCCTACGAGCAGTACTTC.

This chain joins TRBV7-3 and TRBJ2-5; TRBD2 is a possible D gene (5 bases). The assigned J gene may be wrong: the sequence end matches TRBJ2-7 better. CDR1 and CDR2 (germline): SGHTA, FQGTGA. The CDR3 totals 16 residues. CDR3: CASSLNLRVILYEQYF. As DNA, the CDR3 is TGTGCCAGCAGCTTAAATCTGCGGGTGATCCTCTACGAGCAGTACTTC.

This clonotype was seen many times. The genes are TRBV7-3 and TRBJ1-5; D may be TRBD1 (6 bases). Trimming took 4 bases from V and 7 from J, leaving 14 bases between them. The CDR3 covers 14 residues. From germline, CDR1 is SGHTA and CDR2 FQGTGA. The CDR3 DNA reads TGTGCCAGCAGCTCCGGAACAGGGTTCCAGCCCCAGCATTTT. This translates into CASSSGTGFQPQHF. Based on the CDR3 plus reference TRBV7-3 and TRBJ1-5, the full variable domain is GAGVSQTPSNKVTEKGKYVELRCDPISGHTALYWYRQSLGQGPEFLIYFQGTGAADDSGLPNDRFFAVRPEGSVSTLKIQRTERGDSAVYLCASSSGTGFQPQHFGDGTRLSIL.

The rearrangement links TRBV15 to TRBJ2-2, with unresolved D. Germline V gene data show CDR1 as LNHNV and CDR2 as YYDKDF (reference sequence). CDR3 length: 15 amino acids. Trimming cost V 1 base and J 7 bases, with 13 bases left between them. As DNA, the CDR3 is TGTGCCACCAGCAGAGTTGGCCCCCCAAACGGGGAGCTGTTTTTT. Translating gives CATSRVGPPNGELFF.

This clonotype has at least ten counts. V is TRBV20-1 and J is TRBJ2-1; 11 bases line up with TRBD2. Germline CDR1 is DFQATT and CDR2 is SNEGSKA (reference sequence). V lost 1 base to trimming and J lost 6 bases; unmatched junction nucleotides: 2. This CDR3 comprises 14 residues. The CDR3 DNA follows: TGCAGTGCTAGAGTGCTAGCGGGGGGCAATGAGCAGTTCTTC. It encodes CSARVLAGGNEQFF.

This clonotype showed up just a few times. V gene TRBV7-2 combines with J gene TRBJ1-2, with D hard to call. This CDR3 comprises 13 residues. V shed 4 bases and J shed 3 bases, with 9 bases lying between them. The germline gives CDR1 SGHTA, CDR2 FQGNSA. The CDR3: CASSSALYYGYTF. CDR3 nucleotide sequence: TGTGCCAGCAGCTCCGCCCTATACTATGGCTACACCTTC.